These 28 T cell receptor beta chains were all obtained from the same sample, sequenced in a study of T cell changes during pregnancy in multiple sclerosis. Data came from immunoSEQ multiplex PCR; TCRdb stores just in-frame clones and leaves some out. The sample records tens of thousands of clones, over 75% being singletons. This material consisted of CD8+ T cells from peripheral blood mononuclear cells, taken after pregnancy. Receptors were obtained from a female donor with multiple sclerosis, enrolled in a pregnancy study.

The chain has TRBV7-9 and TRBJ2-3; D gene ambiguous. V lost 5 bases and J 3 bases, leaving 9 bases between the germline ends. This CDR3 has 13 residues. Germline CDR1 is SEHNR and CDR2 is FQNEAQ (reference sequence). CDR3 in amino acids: CASSRSPTDTQYF. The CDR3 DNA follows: TGTGCCAGCAGCCGGTCTCCAACAGATACGCAGTATTTT.

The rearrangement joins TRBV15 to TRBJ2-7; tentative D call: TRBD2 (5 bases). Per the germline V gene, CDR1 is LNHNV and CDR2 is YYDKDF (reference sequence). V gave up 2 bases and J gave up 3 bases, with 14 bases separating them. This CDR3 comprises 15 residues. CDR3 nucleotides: TGTGCCACCAGCAGACCGGGGAGTGGATACTACGAGCAGTACTTC. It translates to CATSRPGSGYYEQYF.

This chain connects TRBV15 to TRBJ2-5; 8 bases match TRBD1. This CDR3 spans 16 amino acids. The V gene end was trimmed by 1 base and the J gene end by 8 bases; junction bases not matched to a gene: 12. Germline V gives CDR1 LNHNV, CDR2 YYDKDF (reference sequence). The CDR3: CATSRARQGKLGTQYF. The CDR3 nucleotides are TGTGCCACCAGCAGAGCCCGACAGGGGAAGTTAGGAACCCAGTACTTC.

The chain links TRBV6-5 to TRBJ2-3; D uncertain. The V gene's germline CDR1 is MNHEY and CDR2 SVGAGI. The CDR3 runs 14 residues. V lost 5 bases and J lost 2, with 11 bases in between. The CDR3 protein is CASSPHKSTDTQYF. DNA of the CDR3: TGTGCCAGCAGTCCACACAAATCCACAGATACGCAGTATTTT.

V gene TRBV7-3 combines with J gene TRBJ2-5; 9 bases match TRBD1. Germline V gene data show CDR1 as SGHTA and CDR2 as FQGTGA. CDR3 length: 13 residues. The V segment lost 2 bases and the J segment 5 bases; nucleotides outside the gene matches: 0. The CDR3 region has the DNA TGTGCCAGCAGCTTAGGACAGGGGGAGACCCAGTACTTC. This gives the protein CASSLGQGETQYF.

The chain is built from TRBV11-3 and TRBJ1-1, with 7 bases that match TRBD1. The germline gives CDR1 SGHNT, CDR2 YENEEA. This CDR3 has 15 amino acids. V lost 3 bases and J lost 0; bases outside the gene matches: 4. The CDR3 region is CASSLRQGMNTEAFF. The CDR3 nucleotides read TGTGCCAGCAGCTTGAGACAGGGAATGAACACTGAAGCTTTCTTT.

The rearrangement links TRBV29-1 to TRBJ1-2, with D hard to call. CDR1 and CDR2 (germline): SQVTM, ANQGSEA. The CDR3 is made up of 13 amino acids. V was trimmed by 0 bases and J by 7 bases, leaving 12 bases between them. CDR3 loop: CSVEDLTPGGYTF. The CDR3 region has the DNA TGCAGCGTTGAAGATTTGACCCCGGGTGGCTACACCTTC.

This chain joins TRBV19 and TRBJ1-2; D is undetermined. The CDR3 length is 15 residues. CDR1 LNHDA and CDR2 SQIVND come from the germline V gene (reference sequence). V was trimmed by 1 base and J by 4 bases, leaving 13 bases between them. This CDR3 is CASSIGEGYVYGYTF. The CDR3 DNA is TGTGCCAGTAGTATAGGTGAGGGATACGTCTATGGCTACACCTTC.

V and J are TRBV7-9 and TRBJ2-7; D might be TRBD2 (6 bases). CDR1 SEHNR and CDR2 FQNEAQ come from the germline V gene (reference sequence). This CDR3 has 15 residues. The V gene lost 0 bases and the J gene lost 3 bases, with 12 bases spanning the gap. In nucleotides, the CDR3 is TGTGCCAGCAGCTTAGCTCTAGCGTCATACTACGAGCAGTACTTC. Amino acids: CASSLALASYYEQYF.

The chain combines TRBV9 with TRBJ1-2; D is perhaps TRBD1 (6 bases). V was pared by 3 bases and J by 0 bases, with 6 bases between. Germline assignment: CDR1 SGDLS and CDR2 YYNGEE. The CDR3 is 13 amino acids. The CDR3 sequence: CASSGTANYGYTF. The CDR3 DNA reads TGTGCCAGCAGCGGGACAGCTAACTATGGCTACACCTTC.

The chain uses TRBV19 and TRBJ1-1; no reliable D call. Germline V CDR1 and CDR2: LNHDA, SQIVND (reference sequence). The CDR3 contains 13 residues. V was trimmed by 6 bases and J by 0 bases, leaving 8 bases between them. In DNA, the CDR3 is TGTGCCAGTAGCAGGTACCTGAACACTGAAGCTTTCTTT. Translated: CASSRYLNTEAFF.

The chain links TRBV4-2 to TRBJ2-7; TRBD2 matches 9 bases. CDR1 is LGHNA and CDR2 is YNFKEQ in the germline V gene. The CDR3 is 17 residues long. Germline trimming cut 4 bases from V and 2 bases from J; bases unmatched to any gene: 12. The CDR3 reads CASSPEETSGGTYEQYF. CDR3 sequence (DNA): TGTGCCAGCAGCCCCGAAGAGACTAGCGGAGGCACCTACGAGCAGTACTTC.

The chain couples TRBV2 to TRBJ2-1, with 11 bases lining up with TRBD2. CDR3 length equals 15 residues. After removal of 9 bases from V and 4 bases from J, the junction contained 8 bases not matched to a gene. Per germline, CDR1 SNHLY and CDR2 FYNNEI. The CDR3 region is CARMDGTSGYNEQFF. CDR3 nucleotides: TGTGCCAGGATGGACGGGACTAGCGGATACAATGAGCAGTTCTTC.

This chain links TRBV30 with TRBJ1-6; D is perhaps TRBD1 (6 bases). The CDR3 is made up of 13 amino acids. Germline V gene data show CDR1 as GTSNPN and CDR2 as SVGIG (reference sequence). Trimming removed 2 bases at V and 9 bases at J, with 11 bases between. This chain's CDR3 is CAWSPGDASPLHF. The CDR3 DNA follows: TGTGCCTGGAGTCCAGGGGATGCTTCACCCCTCCACTTT.

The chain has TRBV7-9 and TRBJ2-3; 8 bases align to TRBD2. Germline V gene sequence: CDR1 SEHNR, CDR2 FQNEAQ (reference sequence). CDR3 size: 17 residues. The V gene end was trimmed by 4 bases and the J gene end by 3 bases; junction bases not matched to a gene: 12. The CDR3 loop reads CASSSIRAGVDTDTQYF. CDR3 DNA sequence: TGTGCCAGCAGCTCCATAAGAGCGGGAGTCGATACAGATACGCAGTATTTT.

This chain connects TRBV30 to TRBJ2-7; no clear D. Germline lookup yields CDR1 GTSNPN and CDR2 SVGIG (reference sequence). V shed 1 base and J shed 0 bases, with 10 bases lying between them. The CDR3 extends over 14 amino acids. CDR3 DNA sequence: TGTGCCTGGAGTGCGTCGTCTAACTCCTACGAGCAGTACTTC. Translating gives CAWSASSNSYEQYF.

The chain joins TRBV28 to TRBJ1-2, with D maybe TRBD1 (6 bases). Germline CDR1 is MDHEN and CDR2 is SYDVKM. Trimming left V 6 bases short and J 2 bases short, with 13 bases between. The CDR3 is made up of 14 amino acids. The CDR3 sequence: CASSLTTGNYGYTF. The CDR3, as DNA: TGTGCCAGCAGCCTTACGACAGGAAACTATGGCTACACCTTC.

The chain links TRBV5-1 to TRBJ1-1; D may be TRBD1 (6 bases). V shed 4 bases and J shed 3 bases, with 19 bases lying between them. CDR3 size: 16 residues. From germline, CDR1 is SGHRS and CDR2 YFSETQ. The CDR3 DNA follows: TGCGCCAGCAGCCCATACAGGGTCGGAACGGACACTGAAGCTTTCTTT. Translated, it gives CASSPYRVGTDTEAFF. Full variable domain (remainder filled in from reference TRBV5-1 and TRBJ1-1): KAGVTQTPRYLIKTRGQQVTLSCSPISGHRSVSWYQQTPGQGLQFLFEYFSETQRNKGNFPGRFSGRQFSNSRSEMNVSTLELGDSALYLCASSPYRVGTDTEAFFGQGTRLTVV.

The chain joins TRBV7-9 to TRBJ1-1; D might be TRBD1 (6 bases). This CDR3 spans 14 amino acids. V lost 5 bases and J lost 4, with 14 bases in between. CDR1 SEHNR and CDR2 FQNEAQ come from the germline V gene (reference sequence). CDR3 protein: CASSHLQGPTEAFF. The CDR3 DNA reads TGTGCCAGCAGCCACCTACAGGGCCCCACTGAAGCTTTCTTT. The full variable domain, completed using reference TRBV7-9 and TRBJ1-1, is DTGVSQNPRHKITKRGQNVTFRCDPISEHNRLYWYRQTLGQGPEFLTYFQNEAQLEKSRLLSDRFSAERPKGSFSTLEIQRTEQGDSAMYLCASSHLQGPTEAFFGQGTRLTVV.

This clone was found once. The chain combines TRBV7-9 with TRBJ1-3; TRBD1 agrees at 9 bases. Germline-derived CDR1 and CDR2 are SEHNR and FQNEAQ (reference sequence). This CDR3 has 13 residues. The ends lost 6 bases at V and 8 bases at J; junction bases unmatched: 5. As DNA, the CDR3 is TGTGCCAGCAGAGGGACAGGGACAGACACCATATATTTT. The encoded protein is CASRGTGTDTIYF.

The CDR3 coding sequence is TGTGCCAGCAGCAAGACTAGCGGGAACACCGGGGAGCTGTTTTTT. Residues: CASSKTSGNTGELFF. This sequence joins TRBV11-2 and TRBJ2-2, with 9 bases matching TRBD2. V trimming: 5 bases; J trimming: 1 base; junction bases outside the gene matches: 2. CDR3 size: 15 residues. Germline V gives CDR1 SGHAT, CDR2 FQNNGV.

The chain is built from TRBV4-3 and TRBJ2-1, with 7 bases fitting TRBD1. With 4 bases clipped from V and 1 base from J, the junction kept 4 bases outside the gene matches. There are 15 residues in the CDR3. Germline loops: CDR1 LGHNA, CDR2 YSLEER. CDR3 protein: CASSLGGGSYNEQFF. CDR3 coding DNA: TGCGCCAGCAGCCTAGGGGGCGGGTCCTACAATGAGCAGTTCTTC.

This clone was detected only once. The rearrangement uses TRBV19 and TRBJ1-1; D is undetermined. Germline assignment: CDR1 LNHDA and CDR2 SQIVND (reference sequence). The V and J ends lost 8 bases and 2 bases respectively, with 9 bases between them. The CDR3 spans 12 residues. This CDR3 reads CASRTGNTEAFF. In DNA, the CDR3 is TGTGCCAGTCGAACGGGAAACACTGAAGCTTTCTTT.

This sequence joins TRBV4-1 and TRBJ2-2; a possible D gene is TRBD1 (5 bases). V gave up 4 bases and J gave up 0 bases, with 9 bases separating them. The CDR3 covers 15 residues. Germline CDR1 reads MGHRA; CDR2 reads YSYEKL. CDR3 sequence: CASSLGHANTGELFF. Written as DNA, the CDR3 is TGCGCCAGCAGCCTAGGACATGCGAACACCGGGGAGCTGTTTTTT.

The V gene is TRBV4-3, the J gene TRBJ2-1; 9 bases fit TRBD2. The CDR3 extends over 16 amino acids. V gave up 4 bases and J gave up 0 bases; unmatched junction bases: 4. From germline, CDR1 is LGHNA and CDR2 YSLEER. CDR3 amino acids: CASSRQTSGSYNEQFF. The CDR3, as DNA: TGCGCCAGCAGCCGCCAGACTAGCGGCTCCTACAATGAGCAGTTCTTC.

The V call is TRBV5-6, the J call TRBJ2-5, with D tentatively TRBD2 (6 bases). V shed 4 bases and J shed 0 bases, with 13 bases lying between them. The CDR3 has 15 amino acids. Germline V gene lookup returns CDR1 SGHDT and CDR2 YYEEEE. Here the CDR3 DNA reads TGTGCCAGCAGCCTCCTAGCGACCGACCAAGAGACCCAGTACTTC. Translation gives CASSLLATDQETQYF.

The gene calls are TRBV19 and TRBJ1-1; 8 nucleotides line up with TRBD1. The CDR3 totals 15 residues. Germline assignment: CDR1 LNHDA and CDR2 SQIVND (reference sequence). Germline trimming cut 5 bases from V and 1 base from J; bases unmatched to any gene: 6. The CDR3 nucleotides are TGTGCCAGTAGTCCCGGACAGGGAAGGAACACTGAAGCTTTCTTT. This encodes CASSPGQGRNTEAFF.

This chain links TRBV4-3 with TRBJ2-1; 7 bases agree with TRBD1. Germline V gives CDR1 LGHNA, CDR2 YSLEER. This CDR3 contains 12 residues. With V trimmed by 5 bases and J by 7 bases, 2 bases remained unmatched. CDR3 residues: CASSIQGNEQFF. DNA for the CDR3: TGCGCCAGCAGCATACAGGGGAATGAGCAGTTCTTC.